This T cell receptor (beta chain) was captured by sequencing in a study of blood T cell repertoires in COVID-19. V lost 6 bases, J lost 8 bases, and 22 bases lay in between. The germline CDR1 and CDR2 sequences are MDHEN and SYDVKM. The CDR3 contains 15 residues. In the original analysis: Amplification from reference gene primers served as the basis for estimated nucleated cell counts. Repertoires were generated with immunoSEQ multiplex PCR, while TCRdb's copy carries only in-frame clones and drops some. The V and J calls and clone size were taken over from that table, and D and trimming were inferred from the DNA. The top ten clones hold 0.8% to 0.95% of a sample with about 240,000 clones, 80% to 95% of them seen once.

The receptor was derived from a man aged 30-40 years with COVID-19, enrolled during active disease. The sequenced sample consisted of peripheral blood. The gene calls are TRBV28 and TRBJ1-2; D might be TRBD1 (5 bases). Here the CDR3 DNA reads TGTGCCAGCAGCCGACAGTCAAATTTTAACTGGGGCTACACCTTC. It translates to CASSRQSNFNWGYTF.